Shown below are 13 T cell receptor beta chains from a single sample sequenced in a study of blood T cell repertoires in COVID-19 (dated by TCRdb to 2020 to 2022). Receptor amplification or capture employed the immunoSEQ multiplex PCR assay. TCRdb re-hosts the immuneACCESS table, in-frame sequences only. Its copies lack some clones; in the studies checked, an unresolved V gene accounts for under half of them, and the cause for the rest is not known. This sample lists over 90,000 clones; approximately 84% were detected once. The top ten clonotypes cover roughly 25% of the sample. Sequenced: peripheral blood. All receptors come from an elderly man with active or convalescent COVID-19.

V and J are TRBV28 and TRBJ2-5, with a tentative D call TRBD1 (5 bases). The CDR3 sequence is 13 residues long. The V end was cut by 4 bases, the J end by 1 base, with 7 bases between. The germline V gene encodes CDR1 MDHEN and CDR2 SYDVKM. Here the CDR3 reads CASSYTGQETQYF. The CDR3 nucleotides are TGTGCCAGCAGTTACACAGGCCAAGAGACCCAGTACTTC.

The rearrangement uses TRBV7-6 and TRBJ2-3; 12 nucleotides line up with TRBD1. CDR1 and CDR2 from the germline V gene are SGHVS and FNYEAQ. V lost 1 base to trimming and J lost 4 bases; unmatched junction nucleotides: 6. This CDR3 has 17 amino acids. The CDR3, as DNA: TGTGCCAGCAGCTTAGGCGGGGGACAGGGGGCCTCAGATACGCAGTATTTT. Its protein product is CASSLGGGQGASDTQYF.

V gene TRBV5-4 combines with J gene TRBJ1-2, with D unresolved. The CDR3 totals 14 residues. Germline V gene lookup returns CDR1 SGHNT and CDR2 YYREEE (reference sequence). The V gene lost 4 bases and the J gene lost 3 bases, with 13 bases spanning the gap. The CDR3 here is CASSLTFLDYGYTF. The CDR3 region has the DNA TGTGCCAGCAGCCTCACCTTTCTAGACTATGGCTACACCTTC.

This clone has only a few counts. J is TRBJ1-3 and V is TRBV6-5; 8 bases align to TRBD1. The CDR3 length is 15 residues. From germline, CDR1 is MNHEY and CDR2 SVGAGI. V lost 6 bases, J lost 0 bases, and 4 bases stayed unmatched. The CDR3 nucleotides are TGTGCCAGCAGAAATACAGGGGGCTCTGGAAACACCATATATTTT. It yields the protein CASRNTGGSGNTIYF.

The chain links TRBV12-3 or TRBV12-4 to TRBJ2-1, with D unresolved. The CDR3 spans 11 residues. V lost 6 bases, J lost 5 bases, and 5 bases lay in between. The CDR3 coding sequence is TGTGCCAGCAGACTGAACAATGAGCAGTTCTTC. Translation gives CASRLNNEQFF.

The chain links TRBV19 to TRBJ1-6, with 10 bases matching TRBD1. Germline V CDR1 and CDR2: LNHDA, SQIVND (reference sequence). J lost 7 bases, V lost 5 bases, and 5 bases had no gene match. This CDR3 contains 15 residues. The CDR3 DNA reads TGTGCCAGTAGTCCGCCGGGACAGGGGAATTCACCCCTCCACTTT. Translating gives CASSPPGQGNSPLHF.

The chain employs TRBV2 and TRBJ1-6, with D possibly being TRBD1 (6 bases). Deletions cut 6 bases from V and 4 bases from J, with 10 bases between. The CDR3 has 14 amino acids. The germline V gene has CDR1 SNHLY and CDR2 FYNNEI. The CDR3 reads CASRTGQYNSPLHF. The CDR3 DNA is TGTGCCAGCAGAACAGGGCAGTATAATTCACCCCTCCACTTT. Full variable domain (missing parts from reference TRBV2 and TRBJ1-6): EPEVTQTPSHQVTQMGQEVILRCVPISNHLYFYWYRQILGQKVEFLVSFYNNEISEKSEIFDDQFSVERPDGSNFTLKIRSTKLEDSAMYFCASRTGQYNSPLHFGNGTRLTVT.

This clone came up a few times. V is TRBV19 and J is TRBJ1-5; D might be TRBD1 (6 bases). There are 18 residues in the CDR3. Germline loops: CDR1 LNHDA, CDR2 SQIVND (reference sequence). V was cut by 1 base and J by 1 base, with 17 bases left in between. The DNA of the CDR3 is TGTGCCAGTAGTATAGGGGGTTACAGGGAATGGAGCAATCAGCCCCAGCATTTT. It is translated as CASSIGGYREWSNQPQHF.

This clone was observed a few times. The chain uses TRBV2 and TRBJ1-2; 8 bases line up with TRBD1. The ends lost 2 bases at V and 9 bases at J; junction bases unmatched: 5. Germline V gene data show CDR1 as SNHLY and CDR2 as FYNNEI. The CDR3 is 13 amino acids. The chain's CDR3 is CASSERTGGSYTF. As DNA, the CDR3 is TGTGCCAGCAGTGAAAGAACAGGGGGGAGCTACACCTTC.

The V call is TRBV7-2, the J call TRBJ1-6, with TRBD1 matching 7 bases. Germline V lookup: CDR1 SGHTA, CDR2 FQGNSA. This CDR3 contains 19 residues. V dropped 5 bases and J dropped 7; count of bases not matched to a gene: 20. CDR3 loop: CASSIRGELLGQENSPLHF. CDR3 DNA sequence: TGTGCCAGCAGCATCAGGGGGGAACTACTCGGACAGGAGAATTCACCCCTCCACTTT.

The CDR3 DNA sequence: TGTGCCAGCAGCCAAGATCGACAGAACTATGGCTACACCTTC. Amino acids: CASSQDRQNYGYTF. The chain joins TRBV4-2 to TRBJ1-2; D is possibly TRBD1 (5 bases). Per germline, CDR1 LGHNA and CDR2 YNFKEQ. The CDR3 consists of 14 residues. With 0 bases removed from V and 2 bases from J, the gap between germline ends came to 7 bases.

The chain has TRBV20-1 and TRBJ1-2; possible D gene TRBD1, 5 bases. CDR3 length equals 11 residues. V shed 3 bases and J shed 9 bases, with 11 bases lying between them. Germline CDR1 DFQATT, CDR2 SNEGSKA (reference sequence). The CDR3 coding sequence is TGCAGTGCTAGCCAGGGTCTGCGCTACACCTTC. Its translation: CSASQGLRYTF.

This sequence joins TRBV20-1 and TRBJ1-1; 7 bases map to TRBD1. This CDR3 spans 12 amino acids. V dropped 3 bases and J dropped 8; count of bases not matched to a gene: 6. The germline V gene has CDR1 DFQATT and CDR2 SNEGSKA (reference sequence). CDR3 bases: TGCAGTGCTAGTCCCAGGGGGACGGAAGCTTTCTTT. It yields the protein CSASPRGTEAFF.